Presented here are 5 T cell receptor beta chains from one specimen sequenced in a study of T cell repertoires in cytomegalovirus infection. One entry per CDR3 protein results from TCRdb running MiXCR on the reads. This sample has around 530,000 distinct CDR3 sequences, with 15% to 20% found just once. The sequenced sample consisted of CD8+ T cells from PBMCs. The receptors shown here come from a human donor in good health (CMV status not recorded). Some clones in this sample may be carry-over from other donors' samples.

This clonotype was detected a few times. This rearrangement joins TRBV6-2 or TRBV6-3 to TRBJ2-1; possibly TRBD1 or TRBD2 for D (5 bases each). The CDR3 is 15 amino acids. Germline CDR1 is MNHEY and CDR2 is SVGEGT. Trimming took off 2 bases at V and 6 bases at J, with 14 bases between the two ends. This CDR3 reads CASSYTPGPRNEQFF. CDR3 sequence (DNA): TGTGCCAGCAGTTACACGCCGGGACCTCGCAATGAGCAGTTCTTC.

J is TRBJ1-1 and V is TRBV6-5; TRBD1 aligns across 7 bases. The germline CDR1 and CDR2 sequences are MNHEY and SVGAGI. V dropped 6 bases and J dropped 3; count of bases not matched to a gene: 4. The CDR3 extends over 13 amino acids. The CDR3 coding sequence is TGTGCCAGCAGGTCGGGACAGTACACTGAAGCTTTCTTT. Translating it yields CASRSGQYTEAFF.

This clonotype was detected many times. The J gene is TRBJ1-1, the V gene TRBV10-3; D unresolved. V was trimmed by 7 bases and J by 3 bases, leaving 15 bases between them. This CDR3 comprises 14 residues. Germline V lookup: CDR1 ENHRY, CDR2 SYGVKD. This chain's CDR3 is CAINPGGLYTEAFF. The DNA for the CDR3 is TGTGCCATCAACCCGGGAGGCCTTTACACTGAAGCTTTCTTT.

This clonotype was recorded a few times. The V gene is TRBV9, the J gene TRBJ2-5; TRBD2 matches at 7 bases. Per germline, CDR1 SGDLS and CDR2 YYNGEE. The CDR3 is made up of 14 amino acids. V shed 0 bases, J shed 2 bases, and the junction held 1 base outside the gene matches. The CDR3 is CASSVAAGQETQYF. The DNA of the CDR3 is TGTGCCAGCAGCGTAGCAGCGGGGCAAGAGACCCAGTACTTC.

A single count supports this clonotype. This chain connects TRBV2 to TRBJ2-1; TRBD2 agrees at 9 bases. Germline V gene sequence: CDR1 SNHLY, CDR2 FYNNEI. The CDR3 runs to 14 residues. V lost 3 bases, J lost 9 bases, and 6 bases stayed unmatched. For the CDR3, the DNA is TGTGCCAGCAGTGAGACTAGCGGAAGTTTTGAGCAGTTCTTC. Its translation: CASSETSGSFEQFF.